Listed below are T cell receptor beta chains from one sample, sequenced in a study of CD8 T cells in Susac syndrome. TCRdb itself ran the immunoSEQ multiplex PCR reads through MiXCR, one entry per CDR3 protein. The top ten hold roughly 0.08% of the sample, which has 160,000 or so distinct CDR3 sequences, under 95% seen once. Source material: CD4+ T cells from PBMCs. The receptor set was obtained from a human donor in good health. Both conserved end residues are part of each CDR3. The D gene is left open where the match is weak. The size of a clone is reported for some rows only, either as once, few or many, or as a class for expanded clones.

D	V	size	J	DNA	CDR3
TRBD1	TRBV3-1	once	TRBJ2-7	TGTGCCAGCAGTCGGGACAGGGACCACGAGCAGTACTTC	CASSRDRDHEQYF
-	TRBV7-9	-	TRBJ2-5	TGTGCCAGCAGCTCCCAGGGCAGGGAAGAGACCCAGTACTTC	CASSSQGREETQYF
-	TRBV12-3/TRBV12-4	-	TRBJ1-6	TGTGCCAGCAGGTCCACGCAGGGTTCAAACTCACCCCTCCACTTT	CASRSTQGSNSPLHF
-	TRBV4-3	-	TRBJ1-6	TGCGCCAGCAGCCAAGATAGGTCCAGCTCCTATAATTCACCCCTCCACTTT	CASSQDRSSSYNSPLHF
TRBD2	TRBV10-1	-	TRBJ2-7	TGCGCCAGCAGTGAGTCTAGACTAGCGCTTGGGGGCGAGCAGTACTTC	CASSESRLALGGEQYF
-	TRBV30	-	TRBJ1-2	TGTGCCTGGAGTTACTTGGGGGGTGGCTACACCTTC	CAWSYLGGGYTF
-	TRBV3-1	-	TRBJ2-1	TGTGCCAGCAGCCAAGATCGGTCCCTAAAGCAGTTCTTC	CASSQDRSLKQFF
TRBD1	TRBV19	-	TRBJ1-2	TGTGCCAGCCATAGGACAGGGCCATTTACTAACTATGGCTACACCTTC	CASHRTGPFTNYGYTF
TRBD2	TRBV4-3	-	TRBJ2-3	TGCGCCAGCAGCCAGAACGGGGGGTCATCAGATACGCAGTATTTT	CASSQNGGSSDTQYF
TRBD1	TRBV5-4	-	TRBJ1-1	TGTGCCAGCAGCCTTCCCCCACAGGGGGCGGAGGAAGCTTTCTTT	CASSLPPQGAEEAFF
-	TRBV23-1	-	TRBJ2-4	TGCGCCAGCAATTCGGACAGATTACTAGCCAAAAACATTCAGTACTTC	CASNSDRLLAKNIQYF
-	TRBV5-4	-	TRBJ2-3	TGTGCCAGCAGCTTGTTTAGTAACACAGATACGCAGTATTTT	CASSLFSNTDTQYF
TRBD2	TRBV3-1	-	TRBJ2-7	TGTGCCAGCAGCCAAGGGCTAGCGGGGCCCGTATTCTCCTACGAGCAGTACTTC	CASSQGLAGPVFSYEQYF
TRBD2	TRBV20-1	once	TRBJ2-1	TGCAGTGCTCTTAGCGGGGAAGGGAAAAATGAGCAGTTCTTC	CSALSGEGKNEQFF
TRBD1	TRBV7-2	-	TRBJ2-7	TGTGCCAGCACCCACGGCGGAACAGGGGGCGCCGTCTACGAGCAGTACTTC	CASTHGGTGGAVYEQYF
-	TRBV2	-	TRBJ1-6	TGTGCCAGCAGAGCCGGGACCTATAATTCACCCCTCCACTTT	CASRAGTYNSPLHF
-	TRBV2	-	TRBJ2-5	TGTGCCAGCAGTAGCGAAAAAGAAGAGACCCAGTACTTC	CASSSEKEETQYF
-	TRBV29-1	-	TRBJ2-3	TGCAGTGAAGTACAGGGCACAGATACGCAGTATTTT	CSEVQGTDTQYF
-	TRBV5-4	-	TRBJ1-1	TGTGCCAGCAGCTTGCCCCAGGGTCTGACTGAAGCTTTCTTT	CASSLPQGLTEAFF
-	TRBV9	-	TRBJ1-1	TGTGCCAGCAGCCCTCCTACCCTTTGGGGGACTGAAGCTTTCTTT	CASSPPTLWGTEAFF
TRBD2	TRBV20-1	once	TRBJ2-3	TGCAGTGCTAGAGATCAGATCGGGGCGGGAGGGCCTAGAACAGATACGCAGTATTTT	CSARDQIGAGGPRTDTQYF
TRBD2	TRBV4-1	-	TRBJ2-3	TGCGCCAGCAGCCCAGGCCTAGCGGGGGGCACAGATACGCAGTATTTT	CASSPGLAGGTDTQYF
-	TRBV6-1	once	TRBJ1-1	TGTGCCAGCAGTGAATCCCCCGCAGGGGATGGTGAAGCTTTCTTT	CASSESPAGDGEAFF
TRBD1	TRBV6-1	-	TRBJ2-5	TGTGCCAGCAGTGGGGGGACAGTTAGGGCGGAGACCCAGTACTTC	CASSGGTVRAETQYF
-	TRBV14	-	TRBJ2-1	TGTGCCAGCAGCCAAGTGGGCAGCCACTACAATGAGCAGTTCTTC	CASSQVGSHYNEQFF
TRBD1	TRBV6-2/TRBV6-3	few	TRBJ2-7	TGTGCCAGCAGTCCGGGACAGCTCTACGAGCAGTACTTC	CASSPGQLYEQYF
-	TRBV18	-	TRBJ2-5	TGTGCCAGCTCCCGACGGGAGTTCCAAGAGACCCAGTACTTC	CASSRREFQETQYF
-	TRBV20-1	-	TRBJ1-6	TGCAGTGCTAGCCCTCCCCTTGAGGATTCACCCCTCCACTTT	CSASPPLEDSPLHF
-	TRBV3-1	once	TRBJ2-5	TGTGCCAGCAGCCACCGTGGAGAGGAGACCCAGTACTTC	CASSHRGEETQYF
TRBD2	TRBV29-1	-	TRBJ2-6	TGCAGCGTGAACGGGGGGAGCTCTGGGGCCAACGTCCTGACTTTC	CSVNGGSSGANVLTF
TRBD2	TRBV7-3	-	TRBJ2-4	TGTGCCAGCAGCTTAGGGGGGGGGTCCGCCAAAAACATTCAGTACTTC	CASSLGGGSAKNIQYF
TRBD1	TRBV6-5	-	TRBJ1-1	TGTGCCAGCACTAAGACAGGGGCTGGCACTGAAGCTTTCTTT	CASTKTGAGTEAFF
TRBD2	TRBV28	-	TRBJ2-7	TGTGCCAGCAGCCCCAGGACTAGCGGATACTACGAGCAGTACTTC	CASSPRTSGYYEQYF
-	TRBV5-4	once	TRBJ2-1	TGTGCCAGCAGTATCTTCCAAAGCAACAGGTTTATTATCAATGAGCAGTTCTTC	CASSIFQSNRFIINEQFF
TRBD1	TRBV5-1	-	TRBJ1-1	TGCGCCAGCGAGACAGGGGGACCGAACACTGAAGCTTTCTTT	CASETGGPNTEAFF
-	TRBV5-1	-	TRBJ1-5	TGCGCCAGCAGCCCCTATGGCCCCCCCCTGCCCCAGCATTTT	CASSPYGPPLPQHF
TRBD2	TRBV20-1	-	TRBJ2-1	TGCAGTGCTAGAGAACCTAGCGGGGGAGGGAATGAGCAGTTCTTC	CSAREPSGGGNEQFF